The present T cell receptor beta chain was sequenced within a study of memory CD4+ T cells and cytomegalovirus serostatus. Assay used: immunoSEQ multiplex PCR; TCRdb lists only in-frame clones, some missing. The table lists under 40,000 clones, approximately 79% of them singletons. The sort gate was single viable CD3+CD4+CD8-CD45RO+ cells for memory CD4+ T cells. The CDR3 loop spans 14 amino acids. Trimming took 4 bases from V and 5 from J; bases not matched to a gene: 6. Germline lookup yields CDR1 SGHRS and CDR2 YFSETQ. Study results and limitations: Suggested: most of the CMV-linked TCR signature lies in CD4+ memory cells. CMV serostatus prediction reached median AUC roughly 0.95, or 0.91 with US-trained model.

The table lists this clone with a few counts. Its antigen is currently unknown. Sequenced material: memory CD4+ T cells from blood. The chain couples TRBV5-1 to TRBJ2-5, with 9 nucleotides matching TRBD1. This sequence was found in an adult in good health and CMV-seropositive. CDR3 nucleotides: TGCGCCAGCAGCACCGGACAGGGGTGGGAGACCCAGTACTTC. It codes for CASSTGQGWETQYF. Drawing the rest from reference TRBV5-1 and TRBJ2-5, the complete variable domain is KAGVTQTPRYLIKTRGQQVTLSCSPISGHRSVSWYQQTPGQGLQFLFEYFSETQRNKGNFPGRFSGRQFSNSRSEMNVSTLELGDSALYLCASSTGQGWETQYFGPGTRLLVL.